The subject of this entry is one T cell receptor beta chain. This sample was taken from a study of OX40 agonist ivuxolimab in advanced cancers. Turning to the study itself: The treatment was a fully human IgG2 OX40 agonist, ivuxolimab. Age averaged around 60 years (range about 23 to 85), and approximately 80% were male.

Data came from immunoSEQ multiplex PCR; TCRdb stores just in-frame clones and leaves some out. The data hold some 41,000 clones, with 75% to 90% observed a single time. This receptor was obtained from an adult with an advanced solid tumor such as melanoma, head and neck, liver or kidney cancer. The specimen was CD4+ or CD8+ T cells sorted from blood, collected in a trial of the OX40 agonist ivuxolimab.

CDR3 bases: TGTGCCAGCAGCCCCGAGCGGACAGGGGATGAAAAACTGTTTTTT. Residues: CASSPERTGDEKLFF. The chain couples TRBV27 to TRBJ1-4, with 9 bases aligning to TRBD1. The CDR3 covers 15 residues. Per the germline V gene, CDR1 is MNHEY and CDR2 is SMNVEV (reference sequence). V shed 6 bases, J shed 6 bases, and the junction held 8 bases outside the gene matches.